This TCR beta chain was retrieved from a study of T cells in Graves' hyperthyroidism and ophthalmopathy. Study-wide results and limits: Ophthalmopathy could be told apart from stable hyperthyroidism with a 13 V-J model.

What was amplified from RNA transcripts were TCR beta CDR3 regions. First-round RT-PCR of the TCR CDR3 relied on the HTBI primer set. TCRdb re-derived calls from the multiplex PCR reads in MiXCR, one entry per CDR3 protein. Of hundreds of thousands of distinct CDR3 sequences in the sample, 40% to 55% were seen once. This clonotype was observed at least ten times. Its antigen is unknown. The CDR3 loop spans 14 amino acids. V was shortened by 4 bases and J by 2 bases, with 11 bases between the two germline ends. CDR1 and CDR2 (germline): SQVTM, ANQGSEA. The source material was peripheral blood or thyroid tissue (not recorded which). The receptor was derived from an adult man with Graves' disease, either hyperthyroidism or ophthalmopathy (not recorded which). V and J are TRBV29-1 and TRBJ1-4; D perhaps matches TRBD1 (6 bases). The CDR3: CSVVLGQTNEKLFF. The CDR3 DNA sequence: TGCAGCGTTGTTCTCGGACAGACTAATGAAAAACTGTTTTTT.